The 7 T cell receptor beta chains below were found in one sample sequenced in a study of T cells in tumors after PD-1 blockade. Method: immunoSEQ multiplex PCR; TCRdb's copy keeps in-frame clones and lacks some. This sample has approximately 19,000 clones; over 70% occur once, and the top ten carry 25% to 30%. The source material was PBMCs, sampled after anti-PD-1 therapy. Source of these receptors: a human donor with advanced basal cell or squamous cell carcinoma (not recorded which).

V usage is TRBV10-3 and J usage is TRBJ2-7, with TRBD2 identical over 7 bases. CDR3 length: 12 residues. The V and J ends lost 6 bases and 7 bases, in that order; junction bases with no gene match: 6. Germline V gene data show CDR1 as ENHRY and CDR2 as SYGVKD. The CDR3 reads CAIRGWGGEQYF. Written as DNA, the CDR3 is TGTGCCATCAGGGGTTGGGGAGGGGAGCAGTACTTC.

This CDR3 is CASSMRATSGGEDTQYF. In DNA form, the CDR3 reads TGTGCCAGTAGTATGAGGGCGACTAGCGGGGGGGAAGATACGCAGTATTTT. The chain combines TRBV19 with TRBJ2-3; TRBD2 matches 14 bases. CDR1 LNHDA and CDR2 SQIVND come from the germline V gene (reference sequence). The length of the CDR3 is 17 residues. V shed 3 bases, J shed 5 bases, and the junction held 7 bases outside the gene matches.

This chain uses TRBV3-1 (or the pseudogene TRBV3-2) with TRBJ1-2, with D possibly TRBD1 on 6 matching bases. The germline gives CDR1 LGHDT, CDR2 YNNKEL (reference sequence). There are 14 residues in the CDR3. Deletions cut 0 bases from V and 7 bases from J, with 12 bases between. The CDR3 reads CASSQDVGGTGYTF. CDR3 DNA sequence: TGTGCCAGCAGCCAAGACGTAGGGGGTACTGGCTACACCTTC.

V usage is TRBV2 and J usage is TRBJ2-1; D unresolved. The germline V gene has CDR1 SNHLY and CDR2 FYNNEI. The CDR3 has 11 residues. V was shortened by 0 bases and J by 8 bases, with 2 bases between the two germline ends. The CDR3 loop is CASSEADEQFF. CDR3 coding DNA: TGTGCCAGCAGTGAAGCCGATGAGCAGTTCTTC. The whole variable domain, remainder taken from reference TRBV2 and TRBJ2-1, is EPEVTQTPSHQVTQMGQEVILRCVPISNHLYFYWYRQILGQKVEFLVSFYNNEISEKSEIFDDQFSVERPDGSNFTLKIRSTKLEDSAMYFCASSEADEQFFGPGTRLTVL.

This rearrangement joins TRBV6-5 to TRBJ1-2, with D hard to call. V shed 8 bases and J shed 2 bases, with 9 bases lying between them. CDR1 is MNHEY and CDR2 is SVGAGI in the germline V gene. This CDR3 has 12 residues. Here the CDR3 reads CASYTVNYGYTF. CDR3 DNA sequence: TGTGCCAGCTATACGGTCAACTATGGCTACACCTTC.

The gene calls are TRBV7-4 and TRBJ2-5; D uncertain. Germline V lookup: CDR1 SGHVT, CDR2 SQSDAQ. V shed 6 bases and J shed 3 bases, with 11 bases lying between them. This CDR3 contains 13 residues. CDR3 in DNA: TGTGCCAGCAGATACTCCTGGAAAGAGACCCAGTACTTC. Protein: CASRYSWKETQYF.

This chain uses TRBV5-4 with TRBJ1-2; D perhaps matches TRBD1 (5 bases). Germline V gene lookup returns CDR1 SGHNT and CDR2 YYREEE (reference sequence). The CDR3 extends over 13 amino acids. Between the trimmed V and J ends, which lost 0 bases and 2 bases, there was a span of 5 bases. DNA of the CDR3: TGTGCCAGCAGCTTGGACAGGAACTATGGCTACACCTTC. Translated, it gives CASSLDRNYGYTF.